Sequencing of this T cell receptor beta chain was carried out in a study of CXCR3-negative and CXCR3-positive naive CD8 T cells. The V gene's germline CDR1 is SQVTM and CDR2 ANQGSEA. There are 14 residues in the CDR3. Libraries were UMI-labeled 5' RACE TRB cDNA. TCRdb re-called the 5' RACE reads and catalogs CDR3 proteins one per entry, DNA excluded. The sample includes roughly 86,000 distinct CDR3 sequences. This chain links TRBV29-1 with TRBJ1-2; the D call of TRBD1 rests on TCRdb alone, since no DNA is present to check it. The TCR originated in a human donor in good health. Some clones in this sample may be carry-over from other donors' samples. The sample was naive CXCR3- CD8+ T cells from blood. Regarding subset: CD45RO-CCR7+CD27+CD95- naive CD8+ T cells lacking CXCR3 (TNR3-). The CDR3: CSVEVRQGIYGYTF.